A selection of T cell receptor beta chains follows, all from one sample in a study of cytomegalovirus exposure and HLA in healthy donors. Only in-frame clones appear in the TCRdb table, and some are missing; sequencing was by immunoSEQ multiplex PCR. The table has 120,000 or so clones, about nine tenths seen once; the top ten hold more than 1.5%. The sequenced sample was PBMCs. The source of these receptors is a woman under 30 in good health and CMV-seronegative. Both conserved end residues are part of each CDR3. Each record gives: CDR3 length, clone size, D gene, V gene, J gene, CDR3 protein, CDR3 DNA. The D gene is left open where the match is weak. A row's size may be missing; if present it is once, few, many or a size class.

len: 14; abundance: -; d_gene: TRBD2; v_gene: TRBV27; j_gene: TRBJ2-1; CDR3aa: CASSLYGGGNEQFF; CDR3nt: TGTGCCAGCAGTTTATATGGCGGGGGCAATGAGCAGTTCTTC
len: 14; abundance: -; d_gene: TRBD2; v_gene: TRBV7-2; j_gene: TRBJ2-3; CDR3aa: CASSSPSGADTQYF; CDR3nt: TGTGCCAGCAGCTCACCTAGCGGAGCAGATACGCAGTATTTT
len: 18; abundance: -; d_gene: TRBD2; v_gene: TRBV2; j_gene: TRBJ2-2; CDR3aa: CASSGGLATRGDTGELFF; CDR3nt: TGTGCCAGCAGTGGGGGACTAGCGACGAGGGGGGACACCGGGGAGCTGTTTTTT
len: 14; abundance: -; d_gene: TRBD2; v_gene: TRBV6-6; j_gene: TRBJ2-7; CDR3aa: CASSYRRETYEQYF; CDR3nt: TGTGCCAGCAGTTATAGGCGGGAGACCTACGAGCAGTACTTC
len: 17; abundance: -; d_gene: -; v_gene: TRBV11-3; j_gene: TRBJ1-1; CDR3aa: CASSFPPPGRGNTEAFF; CDR3nt: TGTGCCAGCAGCTTTCCCCCCCCAGGCAGGGGGAACACTGAAGCTTTCTTT
len: 13; abundance: once; d_gene: -; v_gene: TRBV19; j_gene: TRBJ1-1; CDR3aa: CASSNGPQAYAFF; CDR3nt: TGTGCCAGTAGTAACGGTCCCCAAGCATACGCTTTCTTT
len: 15; abundance: -; d_gene: TRBD2; v_gene: TRBV2; j_gene: TRBJ2-3; CDR3aa: CASSEALAGDQTQYF; CDR3nt: TGTGCCAGCAGTGAAGCTCTAGCGGGAGATCAAACGCAGTATTTT
len: 15; abundance: -; d_gene: -; v_gene: TRBV7-8; j_gene: TRBJ2-7; CDR3aa: CASSLSSGTYYEQYF; CDR3nt: TGTGCCAGCAGCCTAAGTAGCGGAACCTACTACGAGCAGTACTTC
len: 15; abundance: -; d_gene: TRBD1; v_gene: TRBV4-1; j_gene: TRBJ1-3; CDR3aa: CASSQDPGQGYTIYF; CDR3nt: TGCGCCAGCAGCCAAGATCCGGGACAGGGGTACACCATATATTTT
len: 12; abundance: -; d_gene: -; v_gene: TRBV13; j_gene: TRBJ1-4; CDR3aa: CASSLSGEKLFF; CDR3nt: TGTGCCAGCAGCTTAAGCGGAGAAAAACTGTTTTTT
len: 15; abundance: -; d_gene: -; v_gene: TRBV6-1; j_gene: TRBJ2-7; CDR3aa: CASSAPERGMYEQYF; CDR3nt: TGTGCCAGCAGTGCCCCGGAAAGGGGTATGTACGAGCAGTACTTC
len: 13; abundance: -; d_gene: -; v_gene: TRBV29-1; j_gene: TRBJ1-1; CDR3aa: CSVLRGMNTEAFF; CDR3nt: TGCAGCGTCCTCAGGGGCATGAACACTGAAGCTTTCTTT
len: 17; abundance: -; d_gene: TRBD2; v_gene: TRBV4-2; j_gene: TRBJ2-3; CDR3aa: CASSQEGGRASTDTQYF; CDR3nt: TGTGCCAGCAGCCAAGAGGGCGGGAGGGCCAGCACAGATACGCAGTATTTT
len: 14; abundance: -; d_gene: -; v_gene: TRBV2; j_gene: TRBJ2-7; CDR3aa: CASSAGTRVYEQYF; CDR3nt: TGTGCCAGCAGTGCCGGGACAAGAGTCTACGAGCAGTACTTC
len: 14; abundance: -; d_gene: -; v_gene: TRBV7-9; j_gene: TRBJ1-4; CDR3aa: CASSPIRGKEKLFF; CDR3nt: TGTGCCAGCAGCCCCATTAGGGGGAAGGAAAAACTGTTTTTT
len: 14; abundance: -; d_gene: TRBD2; v_gene: TRBV7-6; j_gene: TRBJ2-5; CDR3aa: CASSSRRGGETQYF; CDR3nt: TGTGCCAGCAGCTCACGCCGCGGGGGAGAGACCCAGTACTTC
len: 14; abundance: -; d_gene: -; v_gene: TRBV6-5; j_gene: TRBJ2-7; CDR3aa: CASSYSEDSNEQYF; CDR3nt: TGTGCCAGCAGTTACTCCGAGGACAGCAACGAGCAGTACTTC
len: 17; abundance: -; d_gene: -; v_gene: TRBV5-1; j_gene: TRBJ2-3; CDR3aa: CASSIASTVTSTDTQYF; CDR3nt: TGCGCCAGCAGCATAGCGTCGACGGTAACTAGCACAGATACGCAGTATTTT
len: 17; abundance: -; d_gene: TRBD2; v_gene: TRBV7-9; j_gene: TRBJ2-7; CDR3aa: CASTAPVLAGVSYEQYF; CDR3nt: TGTGCCAGCACCGCACCCGTTCTAGCGGGAGTCTCCTACGAGCAGTACTTC
len: 12; abundance: -; d_gene: -; v_gene: TRBV28; j_gene: TRBJ2-7; CDR3aa: CASSPTDYGQYF; CDR3nt: TGTGCCAGCAGTCCCACAGATTACGGGCAGTACTTC
len: 14; abundance: -; d_gene: -; v_gene: TRBV6-4; j_gene: TRBJ2-3; CDR3aa: CASSDSPGPDTQYF; CDR3nt: TGTGCCAGCAGTGACTCCCCAGGGCCAGATACGCAGTATTTT
len: 14; abundance: -; d_gene: TRBD2; v_gene: TRBV27; j_gene: TRBJ2-1; CDR3aa: CASSPRLAGDEQFF; CDR3nt: TGTGCCAGCAGTCCTAGACTAGCGGGAGATGAGCAGTTCTTC
len: 15; abundance: once; d_gene: -; v_gene: TRBV6-1; j_gene: TRBJ1-5; CDR3aa: CASSEEHYSNQPQHF; CDR3nt: TGTGCCAGCAGTGAAGAACATTATAGCAATCAGCCCCAGCATTTT
len: 15; abundance: -; d_gene: -; v_gene: TRBV4-1; j_gene: TRBJ2-7; CDR3aa: CASSPKASEGYEQYF; CDR3nt: TGCGCCAGCAGCCCTAAAGCTAGCGAAGGCTACGAGCAGTACTTC
len: 14; abundance: -; d_gene: -; v_gene: TRBV6-1; j_gene: TRBJ1-5; CDR3aa: CASSETGSNQPQHF; CDR3nt: TGTGCCAGCAGTGAGACCGGGAGCAATCAGCCCCAGCATTTT
len: 17; abundance: -; d_gene: -; v_gene: TRBV5-6; j_gene: TRBJ2-3; CDR3aa: CASSLKITGLSWDTQYF; CDR3nt: TGTGCCAGCAGCTTGAAAATAACAGGGCTGTCTTGGGATACGCAGTATTTT
len: 15; abundance: -; d_gene: TRBD1; v_gene: TRBV7-9; j_gene: TRBJ1-2; CDR3aa: CASSLRDRVYYGYTF; CDR3nt: TGTGCCAGCAGCCTCCGGGACAGGGTCTACTATGGCTACACCTTC
len: 14; abundance: -; d_gene: -; v_gene: TRBV27; j_gene: TRBJ2-1; CDR3aa: CASSFTGVNNEQFF; CDR3nt: TGTGCCAGCAGTTTTACGGGGGTGAACAATGAGCAGTTCTTC
len: 14; abundance: -; d_gene: TRBD2; v_gene: TRBV6-5; j_gene: TRBJ2-7; CDR3aa: CASRQSGVTYEQYF; CDR3nt: TGTGCCAGCAGACAGAGCGGGGTCACGTACGAGCAGTACTTC
len: 13; abundance: once; d_gene: TRBD1; v_gene: TRBV27; j_gene: TRBJ2-2; CDR3aa: CASSWTGPGELFF; CDR3nt: TGTGCCAGCAGTTGGACAGGGCCCGGGGAGCTGTTTTTT
len: 17; abundance: -; d_gene: TRBD1; v_gene: TRBV2; j_gene: TRBJ2-7; CDR3aa: CASSEGIQGVYLDEQYF; CDR3nt: TGTGCCAGCAGTGAAGGGATACAGGGGGTTTATTTAGACGAGCAGTACTTC
len: 14; abundance: -; d_gene: TRBD2; v_gene: TRBV30; j_gene: TRBJ2-7; CDR3aa: CALAGGSSSYEQYF; CDR3nt: TGTGCCTTGGCGGGGGGGAGTAGCTCCTACGAGCAGTACTTC
len: 13; abundance: -; d_gene: -; v_gene: TRBV2; j_gene: TRBJ1-1; CDR3aa: CASNRDMNTEAFF; CDR3nt: TGTGCCAGCAACCGGGACATGAACACTGAAGCTTTCTTT
len: 14; abundance: -; d_gene: -; v_gene: TRBV30; j_gene: TRBJ1-4; CDR3aa: CAWSARDWRGKLFF; CDR3nt: TGTGCCTGGAGTGCCCGGGACTGGAGGGGAAAACTGTTTTTT
len: 15; abundance: once; d_gene: TRBD2; v_gene: TRBV9; j_gene: TRBJ2-1; CDR3aa: CASSGSGSSYNEQFF; CDR3nt: TGTGCCAGCAGCGGGAGCGGGAGCTCCTACAATGAGCAGTTCTTC
len: 15; abundance: -; d_gene: -; v_gene: TRBV10-2; j_gene: TRBJ2-5; CDR3aa: CASRPGIAGRETQYF; CDR3nt: TGCGCCAGCCGCCCTGGAATTGCGGGACGGGAGACCCAGTACTTC
len: 14; abundance: -; d_gene: TRBD2; v_gene: TRBV10-3; j_gene: TRBJ2-5; CDR3aa: CAISESSGEETQYF; CDR3nt: TGTGCCATCAGTGAGTCTAGCGGGGAAGAGACCCAGTACTTC
len: 14; abundance: once; d_gene: -; v_gene: TRBV7-9; j_gene: TRBJ2-7; CDR3aa: CASSLRENSYEQYF; CDR3nt: TGTGCCAGCAGCTTACGAGAGAACTCCTACGAGCAGTACTTC
len: 14; abundance: -; d_gene: TRBD2; v_gene: TRBV19; j_gene: TRBJ2-7; CDR3aa: CASRLTSGAYEQYF; CDR3nt: TGTGCCAGTAGGTTGACTAGCGGGGCCTACGAGCAGTACTTC
len: 16; abundance: -; d_gene: TRBD2; v_gene: TRBV30; j_gene: TRBJ2-5; CDR3aa: CAWTVGLAGEVETQYF; CDR3nt: TGTGCCTGGACCGTAGGACTAGCGGGAGAGGTAGAGACCCAGTACTTC
len: 13; abundance: -; d_gene: -; v_gene: TRBV11-2; j_gene: TRBJ2-3; CDR3aa: CASSWQSTDTQYF; CDR3nt: TGTGCCAGCAGCTGGCAGAGCACAGATACGCAGTATTTT
len: 15; abundance: -; d_gene: -; v_gene: TRBV30; j_gene: TRBJ1-2; CDR3aa: CAWSVSATGENGYTF; CDR3nt: TGTGCCTGGAGTGTATCCGCGACAGGTGAAAATGGCTACACCTTC
len: 15; abundance: -; d_gene: -; v_gene: TRBV10-3; j_gene: TRBJ2-1; CDR3aa: CAISTRSNTYNEQFF; CDR3nt: TGTGCCATCAGTACGCGGTCTAATACCTACAATGAGCAGTTCTTC
len: 16; abundance: -; d_gene: -; v_gene: TRBV7-9; j_gene: TRBJ1-4; CDR3aa: CASSLPTGATNEKLFF; CDR3nt: TGTGCCAGCAGCTTACCCACCGGAGCAACTAATGAAAAACTGTTTTTT
len: 18; abundance: -; d_gene: TRBD2; v_gene: TRBV4-1; j_gene: TRBJ2-2; CDR3aa: CASSQGGLAGVGTGELFF; CDR3nt: TGCGCCAGCAGCCAGGGGGGACTAGCGGGAGTTGGAACCGGGGAGCTGTTTTTT
len: 14; abundance: once; d_gene: TRBD1; v_gene: TRBV10-3; j_gene: TRBJ1-1; CDR3aa: CAISGTGEPTEAFF; CDR3nt: TGTGCCATCAGTGGAACAGGGGAGCCTACTGAAGCTTTCTTT
len: 15; abundance: -; d_gene: TRBD2; v_gene: TRBV2; j_gene: TRBJ2-5; CDR3aa: CASSTGLANTETQYF; CDR3nt: TGTGCCAGCAGCACGGGACTAGCGAACACGGAGACCCAGTACTTC
len: 18; abundance: -; d_gene: -; v_gene: TRBV15; j_gene: TRBJ2-7; CDR3aa: CATSTWGTSSGRNDEQYF; CDR3nt: TGTGCCACCAGCACCTGGGGAACTAGCTCGGGAAGAAACGACGAGCAGTACTTC
len: 15; abundance: -; d_gene: -; v_gene: TRBV7-9; j_gene: TRBJ2-7; CDR3aa: CASSHRTQTSYEQYF; CDR3nt: TGTGCCAGCAGCCACCGAACACAGACCTCCTACGAGCAGTACTTC
len: 13; abundance: -; d_gene: -; v_gene: TRBV11-2; j_gene: TRBJ2-7; CDR3aa: CASSLVATYEQYF; CDR3nt: TGTGCCAGCAGCTTAGTGGCAACCTACGAGCAGTACTTC
len: 16; abundance: -; d_gene: TRBD1; v_gene: TRBV4-2; j_gene: TRBJ2-1; CDR3aa: CASSPSAGGSYNEQFF; CDR3nt: TGTGCCAGCAGCCCAAGCGCAGGGGGCTCCTACAATGAGCAGTTCTTC
len: 15; abundance: -; d_gene: TRBD2; v_gene: TRBV19; j_gene: TRBJ2-7; CDR3aa: CASSISSGTLYEQYF; CDR3nt: TGTGCCAGTAGTATCTCTAGCGGGACGCTCTACGAGCAGTACTTC
len: 14; abundance: -; d_gene: -; v_gene: TRBV5-6; j_gene: TRBJ2-5; CDR3aa: CASSYRSQIETQYF; CDR3nt: TGTGCCAGCAGCTACAGGTCACAAATAGAGACCCAGTACTTC